Listed below are T cell receptor beta chains from one sample, sequenced in a study of blood T cell repertoires in COVID-19. The assay was immunoSEQ multiplex PCR, and TCRdb's table has in-frame clones only and misses some. The sample has about 110,000 clones, less than 85% seen once. The sequenced sample consisted of peripheral blood. All receptors derive from a woman aged 35 to 49 with acute or convalescent COVID-19. Both conserved end residues are part of each CDR3. The D gene is left open where the match is weak. Size values are once, few and many counts, or a class for expanded clones, and some rows have none.

v_call	j_call	d_call	clone_size	cdr3_aa	cdr3_nt
TRBV5-1	TRBJ2-5	-	-	CASNPGQAIETQYF	TGCGCCAGCAACCCGGGACAAGCGATAGAGACCCAGTACTTC
TRBV6-6	TRBJ2-7	-	-	CASSFGLREQYF	TGTGCCAGCAGTTTCGGACTCAGGGAGCAGTACTTC
TRBV27	TRBJ1-6	-	-	CASTGAYNSPLHF	TGTGCCAGTACAGGAGCCTATAATTCACCCCTCCACTTT
TRBV11-1	TRBJ2-2	TRBD2	many	CASSFSGGGTGELFF	TGTGCCAGCAGCTTTTCGGGCGGGGGCACCGGGGAGCTGTTTTTT
TRBV7-2	TRBJ2-1	-	-	CASSLRLAHNEQFF	TGTGCCAGCAGCTTAAGGTTAGCCCACAATGAGCAGTTCTTC
TRBV9	TRBJ2-7	TRBD1	-	CASSPRQGLFYEQYF	TGTGCCAGCAGCCCCCGACAGGGTTTGTTCTACGAGCAGTACTTC
TRBV4-1	TRBJ1-2	-	medium-sized	CASSFRQEPNYGYTF	TGCGCCAGCAGCTTCCGACAGGAACCTAACTATGGCTACACCTTC
TRBV3-1/TRBV3-2	TRBJ1-2	TRBD1	-	CASSMTGNGYTF	TGTGCCAGCAGCATGACAGGGAATGGCTACACCTTC
TRBV5-1	TRBJ1-3	-	-	CASSLGGTGFSGNTIYF	TGCGCCAGCAGCTTGGGGGGAACAGGATTCTCTGGAAACACCATATATTTT
TRBV6-1	TRBJ1-1	TRBD1	-	CASSEMRTGSMNTEAFF	TGTGCCAGCAGTGAAATGAGGACAGGGTCAATGAACACTGAAGCTTTCTTT
TRBV6-2/TRBV6-3	TRBJ1-2	-	few	CASSYQGPYGYTF	TGTGCCAGCAGTTACCAGGGGCCCTATGGCTACACCTTC
TRBV4-1	TRBJ2-7	TRBD2	-	CASSLGTSGGAGRSYEQYF	TGCGCCAGCAGCCTCGGGACTAGCGGGGGGGCGGGTAGGTCCTACGAGCAGTACTTC
TRBV30	TRBJ1-6	-	once	CAWLTEADSPLHF	TGTGCCTGGTTGACAGAGGCTGATTCACCCCTCCACTTT
TRBV6-6	TRBJ1-2	-	-	CASSSSVGSDYGYTF	TGTGCCAGCAGTTCGAGCGTCGGCAGTGACTATGGCTACACCTTC
TRBV12-3/TRBV12-4	TRBJ2-7	-	-	CASSSGKSYEQYF	TGTGCCAGCAGTTCGGGGAAGTCCTACGAGCAGTACTTC
TRBV12-3/TRBV12-4	TRBJ2-2	-	-	CAGSEQGYGELFF	TGTGCCGGCAGTGAACAGGGTTACGGGGAGCTGTTTTTT
TRBV5-1	TRBJ2-2	-	-	CASSFEVTGELFF	TGCGCCAGCAGCTTTGAGGTTACCGGGGAGCTGTTTTTT
TRBV2	TRBJ1-2	-	-	CASSRGEGHGYTF	TGTGCCAGCAGCCGGGGGGAGGGGCATGGCTACACCTTC
TRBV3-1/TRBV3-2	TRBJ1-1	-	-	CASSPGLVTEAFF	TGTGCCAGCAGCCCAGGGCTGGTTACTGAAGCTTTCTTT
TRBV12-3/TRBV12-4	TRBJ2-1	-	-	CASSLMTNFQFF	TGTGCCAGCAGTTTAATGACTAACTTCCAGTTCTTC
TRBV5-6	TRBJ1-2	-	-	CASSFGPGENGYTF	TGTGCCAGCAGCTTCGGACCAGGGGAAAACGGCTACACCTTC
TRBV4-1	TRBJ1-2	TRBD1	-	CASSQGQGANYGYTF	TGCGCCAGCAGCCAAGGACAGGGGGCCAACTATGGCTACACCTTC
TRBV7-2	TRBJ2-3	-	few	CASSLVRAGTDTQYF	TGTGCCAGCAGCTTAGTGAGAGCCGGCACAGATACGCAGTATTTT
TRBV28	TRBJ2-1	TRBD2	-	CASSLSGGSSYNEQFF	TGTGCCAGCAGTCTTAGCGGGGGAAGCTCCTACAATGAGCAGTTCTTC
TRBV7-3	TRBJ2-5	TRBD2	-	CASSPLGGGGQETQYF	TGTGCCAGCAGCCCCCTAGGCGGGGGGGGACAAGAGACCCAGTACTTC
TRBV5-1	TRBJ2-5	-	-	CASSSLPGDQETQYF	TGCGCCAGCAGCTCCCTACCCGGGGATCAAGAGACCCAGTACTTC
TRBV5-1	TRBJ2-6	-	many	CASSLVVSGANVLTF	TGCGCCAGCAGCTTGGTAGTTTCTGGGGCCAACGTCCTGACTTTC
TRBV5-1	TRBJ1-3	-	few	CASSLEGRTPSGNTIYF	TGCGCCAGCAGCTTGGAAGGGAGGACCCCGAGTGGAAACACCATATATTTT
TRBV2	TRBJ1-3	TRBD1	few	CASSGQGAGNTIYF	TGTGCCAGCAGCGGACAGGGAGCTGGAAACACCATATATTTT
TRBV7-2	TRBJ1-5	TRBD1	few	CASSLEGAGSQPQHF	TGTGCCAGCAGCTTAGAGGGGGCGGGAAGTCAGCCCCAGCATTTT
TRBV5-1	TRBJ1-1	-	-	CASSPDETGYNTEAFF	TGCGCCAGCAGCCCTGACGAGACAGGTTATAACACTGAAGCTTTCTTT
TRBV27	TRBJ2-1	TRBD1	-	CASSLSRQGGLAHNEQFF	TGTGCCAGCAGTTTATCGAGACAGGGGGGTTTAGCTCACAATGAGCAGTTCTTC
TRBV5-1	TRBJ1-4	-	-	CASSFRGINEKLFF	TGCGCCAGCAGCTTCAGAGGAATTAATGAAAAACTGTTTTTT
TRBV19	TRBJ1-2	TRBD1	-	CASSILTRGLDGYTF	TGTGCCAGTAGTATTTTGACCAGGGGGCTGGATGGCTACACCTTC
TRBV4-2	TRBJ1-1	-	few	CASSHVGAAEAFF	TGTGCCAGCAGCCACGTAGGAGCAGCTGAAGCTTTCTTT
TRBV30	TRBJ2-6	TRBD1	-	CAYGQAGANVLTF	TGTGCCTACGGACAGGCTGGGGCCAACGTCCTGACTTTC
TRBV9	TRBJ2-7	-	-	CASSVHGSYEQYF	TGTGCCAGCAGCGTGCACGGCTCCTACGAGCAGTACTTC